This T cell receptor (beta chain) emerged from a study of neoadjuvant anti-PD-1 for oral cavity cancer. Details on this clone: What it recognizes is unknown.

The germline V and J ends were trimmed by 5 bases and 1 base, with 6 bases remaining between them. Germline lookup yields CDR1 MNHEY and CDR2 SMNVEV (reference sequence). The CDR3 runs 13 residues. Profiled with immunoSEQ multiplex PCR; TCRdb holds only in-frame clones, not every one. The sample shows approximately 74,000 clones, roughly 80% of them seen only once. Stage II-IVA oral cavity squamous cell carcinoma was new and untreated by systemic or radiation therapy. These oral cavity squamous cell carcinomas were HPV-negative and locally advanced. Study-wide results and limits: Post-nivolumab, blood T cell clonality was significantly elevated in non-responders.

Sample: PBMCs, taken before nivolumab (anti-PD-1) treatment. The chain is built from TRBV27 and TRBJ2-1; no clear D. The TCR comes from a person between 35 and 79 years old with oral cavity squamous cell carcinoma. This chain's CDR3 is CASSPDSYNEQFF. CDR3 coding DNA: TGTGCCAGCAGTCCCGATTCCTACAATGAGCAGTTCTTC.